The clone carrying this TCR beta chain was counted a few times. The antigen is unknown. This sample was taken from a study of blood T cells in healthy people across ages. Findings and caveats of the study: Age advanced and TCR beta diversity per million T cells fell, roughly linearly.

A J-beta primer mix and a sample-barcoded 5' primer were used in a second PCR of about 7 to 11 cycles. Tagging of each cDNA molecule was performed by a template-switch adaptor with 12 random nucleotides. TCRdb re-called the 5' RACE reads with MiXCR, one entry per CDR3 protein. The data contain almost 800,000 distinct CDR3 sequences, 55% to 70% of them singletons. Researchers isolated at least 7 million PBMCs per sample. Per individual sample, total RNA of at least 6 micrograms was extracted. V lost 7 bases, J lost 2 bases, and 15 bases lay in between. The CDR3 length is 14 residues. V is TRBV12-3 or TRBV12-4 and J is TRBJ2-7; no definite D call. The TCR originated in a young man in good health. The specimen sequenced was blood. In DNA, the CDR3 is TGTGCCAGCACTCGAGACACCCCACCCTACGAGCAGTACTTC. As protein: CASTRDTPPYEQYF.